These T cell receptor beta chains were read from a single sample in a study of T cell responses to AZD1222 COVID-19 vaccine. The repertoire was sequenced with immunoSEQ multiplex PCR; TCRdb's copy has only in-frame clones and lacks some. Of approximately 140,000 clones in the sample, 92% were seen once. The sequencing used peripheral blood, collected 28 days after the second AZD1222 dose. Receptor source: an adult who received the AZD1222 COVID-19 vaccine. Each CDR3 is given with its conserved first and last residue. The D gene is left open where the match is weak. Clone size is shown for a subset of rows, as once, few, many or a class of expanded clone.

CDR3 DNA	CDR3 protein	clone size	V gene	D gene	J gene
TGTGCCAGCAGCTTCAGGACAGGGGACACCGGGGAGCTGTTTTTT	CASSFRTGDTGELFF	NA	TRBV27	TRBD1	TRBJ2-2
TGTGCCAGCAGGAGGGACTCCAGCTACAATGAGCAGTTCTTC	CASRRDSSYNEQFF	NA	TRBV5-4	NA	TRBJ2-1
TGTGCCAGTAGTCTGCGGACAGGGGGCTTCACCGGGGAGCTGTTTTTT	CASSLRTGGFTGELFF	NA	TRBV19	TRBD1	TRBJ2-2
TGTGCCAGCAGCTTACAGGGGAACACTGAAGCTTTCTTT	CASSLQGNTEAFF	NA	TRBV7-2	NA	TRBJ1-1
TGCAGCGCCCGGCTATGGACGGGGATGAACACTGAAGCTTTCTTT	CSARLWTGMNTEAFF	NA	TRBV29-1	NA	TRBJ1-1
TGTGCCAGTAGTATAGGCTCTTCAGTGAACACTGAAGCTTTCTTT	CASSIGSSVNTEAFF	NA	TRBV19	NA	TRBJ1-1
TGTGCCAGCTCACGAGGGACAGCGGTTGAAGCTTTCTTT	CASSRGTAVEAFF	once	TRBV18	TRBD1	TRBJ1-1
TGTGCCAGCAGGGCGGGCCTCGCCGGATACGAGCAGTACTTC	CASRAGLAGYEQYF	NA	TRBV6-5	NA	TRBJ2-7
TGTGCCAGCAGCTTAGGGCCGCGGGATGAAGCTTTCTTT	CASSLGPRDEAFF	NA	TRBV7-3	NA	TRBJ1-1
TGCGCCAGCAGCTTGGACAGGGGAGCAAATTCACCCCTCCACTTT	CASSLDRGANSPLHF	NA	TRBV5-1	TRBD1	TRBJ1-6
TGTGCCAGCAGTCCACGATTTGACACCGGGGAGCTGTTTTTT	CASSPRFDTGELFF	NA	TRBV27	NA	TRBJ2-2
TGTGCCAACGACTCCCGGGACAATGCTAACTATGGCTACACCTTC	CANDSRDNANYGYTF	NA	TRBV7-7	NA	TRBJ1-2
TGTGCCAGCAGTTCGACCGGGACTAGCGGCGAGACCCAGTACTTC	CASSSTGTSGETQYF	NA	TRBV27	TRBD2	TRBJ2-5
TGTGCCAGCAGCTTAGGGACAGGGGGTACTACTGAAGCTTTCTTT	CASSLGTGGTTEAFF	NA	TRBV7-9	TRBD1	TRBJ1-1
TGTGCCAGCTCACCAGGGGACAAGGGGGGCTACACCTTC	CASSPGDKGGYTF	once	TRBV18	NA	TRBJ1-2
TGCGCCAGCAGCTTGGAGGGACGGACTGAAGCTTTCTTT	CASSLEGRTEAFF	NA	TRBV5-1	NA	TRBJ1-1
TGTGCCAGCAGTCCGACCAACTCCTATGGCTACACCTTC	CASSPTNSYGYTF	NA	TRBV28	NA	TRBJ1-2
TGTGCCAGCACGACAGGGGCTCGAGGAAACACCATATATTTT	CASTTGARGNTIYF	NA	TRBV6-5	TRBD1	TRBJ1-3
TGTGCCAGCAGCTCACCCGGGACAGGGGGTGGCTACACCTTC	CASSSPGTGGGYTF	NA	TRBV7-2	TRBD1	TRBJ1-2
TGTGCCAGCAGTACCCGACTCTCTTCTATATCGGGAGTGGATACGCAGTATTTT	CASSTRLSSISGVDTQYF	NA	TRBV27	NA	TRBJ2-3
TGTGCCAGCAGCCGGGGACTAGCGGGGTATGAGCAGTTCTTC	CASSRGLAGYEQFF	NA	TRBV5-5	TRBD2	TRBJ2-1
TGTGCCAGCAGCCCATCAGGACAGGGCTTAGGCTACACCTTC	CASSPSGQGLGYTF	NA	TRBV11-3	TRBD1	TRBJ1-2
TGTGCCAGCAGTTCTCCCCTAGTAGAGGATGAAGCTTTCTTT	CASSSPLVEDEAFF	NA	TRBV6-5	NA	TRBJ1-1
TGTGCCAGCAGCCCCAAACGTGGCAGTGGGACAGGGATCTCCTACGAGCAGTACTTC	CASSPKRGSGTGISYEQYF	NA	TRBV7-8	TRBD1	TRBJ2-7
TGTGCCAGCAGCTTGGCCCCGGCGGAATTTAATTCACCCCTCCACTTT	CASSLAPAEFNSPLHF	NA	TRBV5-5	NA	TRBJ1-6
TGTGCCAGCAGACGGGACAGGACTTCCGAGCAGTACTTC	CASRRDRTSEQYF	NA	TRBV25-1	TRBD1	TRBJ2-7
TGTGCCAGCAGTTCCACGGCCTCTGGGGCCAACGTCCTGACTTTC	CASSSTASGANVLTF	NA	TRBV27	NA	TRBJ2-6
TGTGCCAGCTCACCATCAGGGTTGGGTATCTCTACCGGGGAGCTGTTTTTT	CASSPSGLGISTGELFF	NA	TRBV18	NA	TRBJ2-2
TGTGCCAGCAGTCCGACTAGCTCCTACGAGCAGTACTTC	CASSPTSSYEQYF	NA	TRBV27	NA	TRBJ2-7
TGTGCCACCAGTGATCCCGGGACAGGCTCTGGAAACACCATATATTTT	CATSDPGTGSGNTIYF	NA	TRBV24-1	TRBD1	TRBJ1-3
TGTGCCACCGCGGGTGAAAAACTGTTTTTT	CATAGEKLFF	NA	TRBV15	NA	TRBJ1-4
TGTGCCAGCGCAGAGTTGACAGGGAACACTGAAGCTTTCTTT	CASAELTGNTEAFF	NA	TRBV3-1/TRBV3-2	NA	TRBJ1-1
TGTGCCAGCAGTTACTCAGGGACAGGTCGGGAGCAGTACTTC	CASSYSGTGREQYF	NA	TRBV6-2/TRBV6-3	TRBD1	TRBJ2-7
TGTGCCAGCAAGGGACAGGGTGACTATGGCTACACCTTC	CASKGQGDYGYTF	NA	TRBV11-2	TRBD1	TRBJ1-2
TGTGCCAGCAGTCTTACAGGGTCGGGAAACACCATATATTTT	CASSLTGSGNTIYF	NA	TRBV28	NA	TRBJ1-3
TGTGCCAGCTCACTAATGGACAGGGAGCGAGGCTACACCTTC	CASSLMDRERGYTF	NA	TRBV18	TRBD1	TRBJ1-2
TGTGCCAGCAGCTTGGGCAATGAGCAGTTCTTC	CASSLGNEQFF	NA	TRBV11-3	NA	TRBJ2-1
TGTGCCAGCAGCCCGAGGACTAGCGGTACAGGCGAGCAGTACTTC	CASSPRTSGTGEQYF	once	TRBV3-1/TRBV3-2	TRBD2	TRBJ2-7
TGCGCCAGCAGCGGGGCAGGTAATTTGAACACTGAAGCTTTCTTT	CASSGAGNLNTEAFF	NA	TRBV5-1	NA	TRBJ1-1
TGCGCCAGCAGCCAAGGTGCAGGGCCTTATCAGCCCCAGCATTTT	CASSQGAGPYQPQHF	once	TRBV4-3	NA	TRBJ1-5
TGTGCCAGTAGTATCAGCAGGGACACTGAAGCTTTCTTT	CASSISRDTEAFF	NA	TRBV19	NA	TRBJ1-1
TGTGCCAGCAGCCCGATGCTAGCGGGATTAAATGAGCAGTTCTTC	CASSPMLAGLNEQFF	NA	TRBV7-7	TRBD2	TRBJ2-1
TGTGCCAGCAGGGCAGGGGGCTTGAGCACAGATACGCAGTATTTT	CASRAGGLSTDTQYF	NA	TRBV9	TRBD1	TRBJ2-3
TGTGCCAGCAGCTTATATGGAGCTGGAAACACCATATATTTT	CASSLYGAGNTIYF	NA	TRBV7-2	NA	TRBJ1-3
TGTGCCAGCAGCTCCGCCGGGAGAGGGGACTACAATGAGCAGTTCTTC	CASSSAGRGDYNEQFF	NA	TRBV9	NA	TRBJ2-1
TGTGCCACCACCCCGGGAGGGGGAAACACCATATATTTT	CATTPGGGNTIYF	NA	TRBV15	NA	TRBJ1-3
TGTGCCAGCAGCTTACTAGCGGGGAGCACAGATACGCAGTATTTT	CASSLLAGSTDTQYF	NA	TRBV7-2	TRBD2	TRBJ2-3
TGTGCCAGCAGTCAGATACAGGGTCAGAGGCAGCCCCAGCATTTT	CASSQIQGQRQPQHF	NA	TRBV6-5	NA	TRBJ1-5